The present entry profiles one T cell receptor (beta chain) with its context. The sample comes from a study of T cells in localized non-small cell lung cancer. Using immunoSEQ multiplex PCR, the repertoire was profiled, and TCRdb retains in-frame clones only, with some absent. The data hold some 28,000 clones, with roughly 90% observed a single time. The CDR3 consists of 16 residues. CDR1 LNHDA and CDR2 SQIVND come from the germline V gene (reference sequence). With V trimmed by 7 bases and J by 3 bases, 14 bases remained unmatched. The receptor's source is a woman aged 18 to 49 with stage I lung adenocarcinoma. Sequencing used peripheral blood, obtained before any cancer treatment. This sequence joins TRBV19 and TRBJ1-1, with 7 bases matching TRBD1. The CDR3 nucleotides read TGTGCCAGTACCACTTGGGACAGCGGTGGGGACACTGAAGCTTTCTTT. It codes for CASTTWDSGGDTEAFF.